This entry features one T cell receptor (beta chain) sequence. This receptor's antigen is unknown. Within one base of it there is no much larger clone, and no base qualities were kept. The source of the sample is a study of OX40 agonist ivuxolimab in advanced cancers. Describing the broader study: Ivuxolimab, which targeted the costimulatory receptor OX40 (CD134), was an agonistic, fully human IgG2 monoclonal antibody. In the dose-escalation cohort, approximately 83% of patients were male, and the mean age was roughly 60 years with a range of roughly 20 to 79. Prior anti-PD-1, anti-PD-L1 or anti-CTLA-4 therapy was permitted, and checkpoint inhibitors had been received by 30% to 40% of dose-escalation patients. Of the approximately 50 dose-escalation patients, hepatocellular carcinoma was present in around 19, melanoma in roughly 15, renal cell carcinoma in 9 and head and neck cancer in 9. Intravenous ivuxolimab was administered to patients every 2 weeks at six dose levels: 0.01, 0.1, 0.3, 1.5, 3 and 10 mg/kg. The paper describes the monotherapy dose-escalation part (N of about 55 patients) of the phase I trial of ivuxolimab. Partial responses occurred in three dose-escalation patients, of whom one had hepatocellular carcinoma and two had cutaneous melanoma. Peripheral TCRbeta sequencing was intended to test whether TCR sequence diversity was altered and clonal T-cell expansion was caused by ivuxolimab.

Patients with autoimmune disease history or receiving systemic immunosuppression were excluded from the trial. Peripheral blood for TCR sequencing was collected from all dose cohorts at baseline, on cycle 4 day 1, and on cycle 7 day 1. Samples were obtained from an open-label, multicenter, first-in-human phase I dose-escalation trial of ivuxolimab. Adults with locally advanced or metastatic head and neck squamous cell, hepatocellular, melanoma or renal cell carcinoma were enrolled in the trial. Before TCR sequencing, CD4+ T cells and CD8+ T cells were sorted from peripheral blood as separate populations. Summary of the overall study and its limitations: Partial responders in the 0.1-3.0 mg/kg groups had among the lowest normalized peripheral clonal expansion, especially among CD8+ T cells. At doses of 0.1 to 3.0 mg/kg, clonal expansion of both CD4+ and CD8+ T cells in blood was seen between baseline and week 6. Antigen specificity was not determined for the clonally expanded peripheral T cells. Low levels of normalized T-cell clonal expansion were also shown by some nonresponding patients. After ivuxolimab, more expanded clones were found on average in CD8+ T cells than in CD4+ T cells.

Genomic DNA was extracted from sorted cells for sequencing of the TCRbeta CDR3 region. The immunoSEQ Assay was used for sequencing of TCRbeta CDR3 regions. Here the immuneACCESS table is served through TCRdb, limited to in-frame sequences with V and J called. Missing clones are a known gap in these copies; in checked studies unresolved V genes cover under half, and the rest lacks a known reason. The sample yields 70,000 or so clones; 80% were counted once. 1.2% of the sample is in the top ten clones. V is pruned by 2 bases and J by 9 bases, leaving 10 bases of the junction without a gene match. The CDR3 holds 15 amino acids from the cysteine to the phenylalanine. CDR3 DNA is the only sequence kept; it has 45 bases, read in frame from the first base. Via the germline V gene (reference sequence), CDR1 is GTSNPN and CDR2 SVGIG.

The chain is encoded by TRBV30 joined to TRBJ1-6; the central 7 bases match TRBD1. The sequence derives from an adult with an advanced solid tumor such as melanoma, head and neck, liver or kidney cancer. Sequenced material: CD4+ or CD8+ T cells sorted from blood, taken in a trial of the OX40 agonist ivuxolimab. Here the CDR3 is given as CAWSYLPGGSSPLHF. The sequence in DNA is TGTGCCTGGAGTTACCTTCCAGGGGGTAGTTCACCCCTCCACTTT. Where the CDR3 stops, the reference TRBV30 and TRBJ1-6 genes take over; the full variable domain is SQTIHQWPATLVQPVGSPLSLECTVEGTSNPNLYWYRQAAGRGLQLLFYSVGIGQISSEVPQNLSASRPQDRQFILSSKKLLLSDSGFYLCAWSYLPGGSSPLHFGNGTRLTVT.